The next 8 T cell receptor beta chains were all read from a single sample in a study of blood T cell repertoires in COVID-19. Sequenced by immunoSEQ multiplex PCR; TCRdb stores in-frame clones only, minus some. The data hold around 260,000 clones, with about 90% observed a single time. Source material: peripheral blood. The receptor set was obtained from a woman in her fifties or sixties with acute or convalescent COVID-19.

This clone turned up a few times. The chain combines TRBV6-5 with TRBJ1-3, with a weak D call TRBD1 (6 bases). V lost 2 bases and J lost 2, with 10 bases in between. Germline CDR1 is MNHEY and CDR2 is SVGAGI. The CDR3 covers 15 residues. CDR3 in amino acids: CASSYAPGAGNTIYF. CDR3 nucleotides: TGTGCCAGCAGTTACGCGCCAGGGGCTGGAAACACCATATATTTT.

This clone was recorded only once. The rearrangement joins TRBV6-5 to TRBJ2-2, with 7 positions matching TRBD2. The CDR3 extends over 16 amino acids. The J segment lost 5 bases and the V segment lost 1 base, leaving 7 bases of the junction unmatched. Germline-derived CDR1 and CDR2 are MNHEY and SVGAGI. The CDR3 DNA reads TGTGCCAGCAGTTACTTTTCGGGAGCGGGGACCGGGGAGCTGTTTTTT. Its translation is CASSYFSGAGTGELFF.

This sequence joins TRBV7-9 and TRBJ2-5; TRBD2 agrees at 8 bases. Losses at the gene ends were 2 bases for V and 3 bases for J; bases not matched to a gene: 8. This CDR3 comprises 16 residues. Per germline, CDR1 SEHNR and CDR2 FQNEAQ (reference sequence). CDR3 sequence: CASSLISGSVKETQYF. The CDR3 DNA sequence: TGTGCCAGCAGCTTAATCAGCGGGAGCGTTAAAGAGACCCAGTACTTC.

The chain is built from TRBV10-3 and TRBJ2-7; TRBD1 is a possible D gene (6 bases). Trimming took off 8 bases at V and 2 bases at J, with 13 bases between the two ends. Germline values: CDR1 ENHRY, CDR2 SYGVKD. This CDR3 has 13 amino acids. CDR3 loop: CAIENGQTYEQYF. The CDR3 nucleotides are TGTGCCATCGAGAATGGACAGACCTACGAGCAGTACTTC.

The CDR3 sequence is CASSIEEYYRATEAFF. The DNA for the CDR3 is TGTGCCAGTAGTATAGAAGAATACTACAGGGCGACTGAAGCTTTCTTT. The rearrangement links TRBV19 to TRBJ1-1, with a weak D call TRBD1 (6 bases). CDR3 length: 16 residues. CDR1 and CDR2 (germline): LNHDA, SQIVND (reference sequence). Trimming stripped 0 bases from V and 5 bases from J, with 16 bases between. The full variable domain, with the rest looked up from reference TRBV19 and TRBJ1-1, is DGGITQSPKYLFRKEGQNVTLSCEQNLNHDAMYWYRQDPGQGLRLIYYSQIVNDFQKGDIAEGYSVSREKKESFPLTVTSAQKNPTAFYLCASSIEEYYRATEAFFGQGTRLTVV.

The genes are TRBV5-1 and TRBJ1-6; D might be TRBD1 (5 bases). V dropped 2 bases and J dropped 0 bases, with 9 bases sitting between them. Looked up from germline, CDR1 is SGHRS and CDR2 is YFSETQ. The CDR3 sequence is 16 residues long. DNA of the CDR3: TGCGCCAGCAGCTTCACAGGTAGCTCCTATAATTCACCCCTCCACTTT. It specifies CASSFTGSSYNSPLHF.

The chain has TRBV28 and TRBJ1-4; TRBD1 is a possible D gene (5 bases). The CDR3 has 14 residues. Per the germline V gene, CDR1 is MDHEN and CDR2 is SYDVKM. The ends were cut back, 3 bases at V and 1 base at J, with 6 bases in the middle. CDR3 amino acids: CASSFGGTNEKLFF. CDR3 DNA sequence: TGTGCCAGCAGTTTCGGGGGAACTAATGAAAAACTGTTTTTT. Looking up the rest from reference TRBV28 and TRBJ1-4 gives the full variable domain: DVKVTQSSRYLVKRTGEKVFLECVQDMDHENMFWYRQDPGLGLRLIYFSYDVKMKEKGDIPEGYSVSREKKERFSLILESASTNQTSMYLCASSFGGTNEKLFFGSGTQLSVL.

CDR3 sequence: CASSIDLQGNLFF. The CDR3 DNA reads as TGTGCCAGTAGTATAGATCTACAGGGCAACCTGTTCTTC. The chain carries TRBV19 and TRBJ2-1; D is possibly TRBD1 (6 bases). The V and J ends lost 0 bases and 15 bases respectively, with 15 bases between them. The CDR3 extends over 13 amino acids. CDR1 is LNHDA and CDR2 is SQIVND in the germline V gene (reference sequence).